The source of this T cell receptor beta chain is a study of blood T cell repertoires in COVID-19. Study at large: Material from acute and convalescent COVID-19 was sourced from the United States, Italy and Spain. PBMCs, B-cell-depleted T cells, or T cells provided the cDNA or gDNA that made up the material.

Germline V gene sequence: CDR1 SGHTA, CDR2 FQGNSA. The CDR3 runs 16 residues. The V and J ends lost 0 bases and 6 bases respectively, with 15 bases between them. The table came from immunoSEQ multiplex PCR; TCRdb's copy has only in-frame clones and leaves some out. This table holds around 280,000 clones, around nine tenths found once. The Seattle patients joined while their infection was active and were tracked longitudinally afterward. This clone was picked up a small number of times. The chain is built from TRBV7-2 and TRBJ1-5; D is unresolved. The material sequenced was peripheral blood. This TCR was recovered from a woman in her 30s with COVID-19, enrolled during active disease. The CDR3 here is CASSLAPLGFSQPQHF. The CDR3 DNA reads as TGTGCCAGCAGCTTAGCCCCACTAGGTTTCAGTCAGCCCCAGCATTTT.